These 18 T cell receptor beta chains were sequenced from one sample in a study of T cell responses to AZD1222 COVID-19 vaccine. TCRdb keeps only in-frame clones here, not all; method: immunoSEQ multiplex PCR. Of more than 100,000 clones in the sample, 85% to 95% were seen once. The sequences come from peripheral blood, collected on day 0 of AZD1222 vaccination. The receptors shown here come from an adult in good health.

The V call is TRBV30, the J call TRBJ1-6; no clear D gene. CDR1 GTSNPN and CDR2 SVGIG come from the germline V gene (reference sequence). Trimming shortened V by 3 bases and J by 6 bases, and 9 bases separated the two germline ends. CDR3 length equals 13 residues. This CDR3 reads CAWSRGFNSPLHF. The DNA for the CDR3 is TGTGCCTGGAGCCGTGGGTTTAATTCACCCCTCCACTTT.

V and J are TRBV6-5 and TRBJ2-7; D gene ambiguous. Trimming took off 6 bases at V and 0 bases at J, with 12 bases between the two ends. Germline V CDR1 and CDR2: MNHEY, SVGAGI. The CDR3 has 14 amino acids. The CDR3 region is CASSQVLSSYEQYF. The CDR3 coding sequence is TGTGCCAGCAGCCAAGTCCTCAGCTCCTACGAGCAGTACTTC.

The V and J genes are TRBV27 and TRBJ1-4; TRBD1 might be the D (6 bases). CDR1 and CDR2 from the germline V gene are MNHEY and SMNVEV (reference sequence). V was pared by 6 bases and J by 6 bases, with 23 bases between. This CDR3 comprises 17 residues. CDR3 bases: TGTGCCAGCAGAAGCCGGGACAATCGAGGGGTTTATGAAAAACTGTTTTTT. Translated: CASRSRDNRGVYEKLFF.

The chain couples TRBV5-5 to TRBJ1-3, with D unclear. CDR3 length equals 14 residues. V was cut by 3 bases and J by 1 base, with 8 bases left in between. Germline lookup yields CDR1 SGHKS and CDR2 YYEKEE (reference sequence). The CDR3 loop is CASSWTGSGNTIYF. In nucleotides, the CDR3 is TGTGCCAGCAGCTGGACGGGATCTGGAAACACCATATATTTT.

V is TRBV18 and J is TRBJ1-2; TRBD1 agrees at 7 bases. Germline CDR1 reads KGHSH; CDR2 reads LQKENI. With 2 bases clipped from V and 3 bases from J, the junction kept 6 bases outside the gene matches. The CDR3 spans 15 residues. CDR3 nucleotides: TGTGCCAGCTCACCAGGGACAGCGCTCTACTATGGCTACACCTTC. Amino acids: CASSPGTALYYGYTF.

The chain couples TRBV19 to TRBJ1-1; the match to TRBD1 covers 9 bases. With 4 bases clipped from V and 5 bases from J, the junction kept 14 bases outside the gene matches. CDR1 LNHDA and CDR2 SQIVND come from the germline V gene (reference sequence). The CDR3 has 17 residues. The CDR3 protein is CASSTLPGQGRNTEAFF. In DNA, the CDR3 is TGTGCCAGTAGTACTTTACCGGGACAGGGAAGAAATACTGAAGCTTTCTTT. Based on the CDR3 plus reference TRBV19 and TRBJ1-1, the full variable domain is DGGITQSPKYLFRKEGQNVTLSCEQNLNHDAMYWYRQDPGQGLRLIYYSQIVNDFQKGDIAEGYSVSREKKESFPLTVTSAQKNPTAFYLCASSTLPGQGRNTEAFFGQGTRLTVV.

The chain has TRBV6-5 and TRBJ1-1; TRBD1 aligns across 9 bases. Germline CDR1 is MNHEY and CDR2 is SVGAGI. This CDR3 spans 11 amino acids. The V and J ends lost 8 bases and 8 bases, in that order; junction bases with no gene match: 3. Here the CDR3 DNA reads TGTGCCAGCGACAGGGGGGTGGAAGCTTTCTTT. Translation: CASDRGVEAFF.

CDR3 protein: CASSRDSDTEAFF. CDR3 nucleotide sequence: TGTGCCAGCAGCCGAGATTCCGACACTGAAGCTTTCTTT. The V and J genes are TRBV12-3 or TRBV12-4 and TRBJ1-1; D gene ambiguous. Trimming shortened V by 6 bases and J by 3 bases, and 11 bases separated the two germline ends. This CDR3 spans 13 amino acids.

Concerning this clone itself: No DNA is shown, since the ends of the CDR3 on it are uncertain; the CDR3 is the one TCRdb lists. V and J are TRBV28 and TRBJ1-2; the listed D gene, TRBD1, was not tested against the DNA. CDR1 and CDR2 (germline): MDHEN, SYDVKM. Ends included, the CDR3 has 14 residues. The CDR3 sequence is CASSWGTGSPAFTF.

This chain links TRBV27 with TRBJ1-3; D is ambiguous. With 3 bases removed from V and 0 bases from J, the gap between germline ends came to 9 bases. Germline CDR1 is MNHEY and CDR2 is SMNVEV (reference sequence). This CDR3 region has 15 residues. CDR3: CASSLVRSSGNTIYF. In nucleotides, the CDR3 is TGTGCCAGCAGTTTGGTAAGGAGCTCTGGAAACACCATATATTTT.

In this sample, this clone turned up a few times. The same CDR3 can be traced to other DNA sequences in this sample. This chain uses TRBV9 with TRBJ1-3, with 7 nucleotides matching TRBD1. The ends lost 1 base at V and 2 bases at J; junction bases unmatched: 0. The CDR3 contains 14 residues. CDR1 and CDR2 from the germline V gene are SGDLS and YYNGEE. The CDR3 sequence: CASSVQGAGNTIYF. The CDR3 DNA sequence: TGTGCCAGCAGCGTACAGGGGGCTGGAAACACCATATATTTT.

The chain couples TRBV19 to TRBJ1-1; D is ambiguous. Germline-derived CDR1 and CDR2 are LNHDA and SQIVND (reference sequence). The CDR3 spans 13 residues. The V end was cut by 4 bases, the J end by 4 bases, with 10 bases between. In DNA form, the CDR3 reads TGTGCCAGTAGTAGTTTGCGGGGCACTGAAGCTTTCTTT. Encoded protein: CASSSLRGTEAFF.

The genes are TRBV2 and TRBJ1-1; the match to TRBD1 covers 7 bases. This CDR3 has 13 amino acids. Losses at the gene ends were 8 bases for V and 1 base for J; bases not matched to a gene: 4. Looked up from germline, CDR1 is SNHLY and CDR2 is FYNNEI. The CDR3 region has the DNA TGTGCCAGCTCTCAGGGGGAGAACACTGAAGCTTTCTTT. It codes for CASSQGENTEAFF. Variable domain in full (rest from reference TRBV2 and TRBJ1-1): EPEVTQTPSHQVTQMGQEVILRCVPISNHLYFYWYRQILGQKVEFLVSFYNNEISEKSEIFDDQFSVERPDGSNFTLKIRSTKLEDSAMYFCASSQGENTEAFFGQGTRLTVV.

The chain carries TRBV28 and TRBJ1-2; TRBD1 matches 10 bases. Germline values: CDR1 MDHEN, CDR2 SYDVKM. Trimming cost V 5 bases and J 7 bases; bases outside gene matches: 10. The CDR3 loop spans 15 amino acids. CDR3 coding DNA: TGTGCCAGCAGTCCCGCGACAGGGGGCGCGGGTGGCTACACCTTC. Translation gives CASSPATGGAGGYTF.

The chain employs TRBV5-6 and TRBJ2-4; weak D call: TRBD2 (6 bases). The V and J ends lost 4 bases and 7 bases respectively, with 15 bases between them. The length of the CDR3 is 14 residues. Germline CDR1 is SGHDT and CDR2 is YYEEEE. CDR3 sequence (DNA): TGTGCCAGCAGCATCTCTAGGCGGGGCAACATTCAGTACTTC. As protein: CASSISRRGNIQYF. Filled out from reference TRBV5-6 and TRBJ2-4, the complete variable domain reads DAGVTQSPTHLIKTRGQQVTLRCSPKSGHDTVSWYQQALGQGPQFIFQYYEEEERQRGNFPDRFSGHQFPNYSSELNVNALLLGDSALYLCASSISRRGNIQYFGAGTRLSVL.

The chain combines TRBV3-1 (or the pseudogene TRBV3-2) with TRBJ1-6; 9 bases match TRBD1. Trimming took 6 bases from V and 7 from J; bases not matched to a gene: 4. Germline V gene data show CDR1 as LGHDT and CDR2 as YNNKEL (reference sequence). The CDR3 spans 14 residues. This chain's CDR3 is CASSLTGGNSPLHF. The CDR3 region has the DNA TGTGCCAGCAGTCTGACAGGGGGAAATTCACCCCTCCACTTT.

The chain combines TRBV24-1 with TRBJ2-5, with 8 bases aligning to TRBD2. This CDR3 is built from 15 residues. Per the germline V gene, CDR1 is KGHDR and CDR2 is SFDVKD. V lost 4 bases and J lost 1; bases outside the gene matches: 4. CDR3 loop: CATSDLTSGQETQYF. DNA of the CDR3: TGTGCCACCAGTGACCTCACTAGCGGCCAAGAGACCCAGTACTTC.

The rearrangement uses TRBV28 and TRBJ1-1; D is unresolved. The CDR3 spans 14 residues. V was pared by 5 bases and J by 1 base, with 11 bases between. Germline-derived CDR1 and CDR2 are MDHEN and SYDVKM. CDR3 coding DNA: TGTGCCAGCAGTCCCACGGAGGGGAACACTGAAGCTTTCTTT. It specifies CASSPTEGNTEAFF.